This TCR beta chain emerged from a study of beta chain features in type 1 diabetes. The wider study: Patients looked much like healthy donors when it came to age, gender and cell yields.

Of the isolated RNA, all was reverse transcribed, and so the sequenced material was expressed TCRB transcripts. The study sequenced naive, central memory and regulatory T cell samples to an average of about 3.5 million reads. Generated by immunoSEQ multiplex PCR, the TCRdb table keeps only in-frame clones and is missing some. This sample carries 60,000 to 75,000 clones, approximately 50% of them seen once, and the ten largest clones take around 0.72%. Comment on this clone: Its antigen remains unidentified.

Trimming removed 0 bases from V and 6 bases from J, with 12 bases in between. The CDR3 is 15 amino acids. Germline CDR1 reads SNHLY; CDR2 reads FYNNEI. Study conclusions and caveats: Among all four CD4+ subsets, Type 1 diabetes patients had TCRB CDR3s that were moderately but significantly shorter. The question left open here concerned HLA type influencing TCRB rearrangement. Lower insertion and higher deletion counts appeared at VDJ junctions in type 1 diabetes patients.

The receptor's source is a man younger than 45 with type 1 diabetes. The chain uses TRBV2 and TRBJ1-5; tentatively, D is TRBD1 (5 bases). Input material: central memory CD4+ T cells from blood. CDR3 sequence reads: CASSEALGGGQPQHF. In DNA, the CDR3 is TGTGCCAGCAGTGAAGCGCTCGGGGGAGGTCAGCCCCAGCATTTT.